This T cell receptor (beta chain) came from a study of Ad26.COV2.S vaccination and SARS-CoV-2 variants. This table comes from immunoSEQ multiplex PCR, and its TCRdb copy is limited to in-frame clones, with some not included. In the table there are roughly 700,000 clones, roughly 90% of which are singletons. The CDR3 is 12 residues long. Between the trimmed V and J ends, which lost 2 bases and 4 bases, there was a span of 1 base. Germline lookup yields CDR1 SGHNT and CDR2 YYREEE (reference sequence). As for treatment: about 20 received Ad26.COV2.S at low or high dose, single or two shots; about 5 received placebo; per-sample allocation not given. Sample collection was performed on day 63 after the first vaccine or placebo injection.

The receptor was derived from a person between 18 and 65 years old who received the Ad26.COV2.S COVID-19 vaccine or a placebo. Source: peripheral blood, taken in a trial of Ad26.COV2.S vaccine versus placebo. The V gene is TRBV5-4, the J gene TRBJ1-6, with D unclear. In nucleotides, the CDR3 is TGTGCCAGCAGCTTATATAATTCACCCCTCCACTTT. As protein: CASSLYNSPLHF.